These T cell receptor beta chains were read from a single sample in a study of cytomegalovirus exposure and HLA in healthy donors. Data came from immunoSEQ multiplex PCR; TCRdb stores just in-frame clones and leaves some out. The data hold 200,000 or so clones, with around 82% observed a single time. The sequenced sample consisted of PBMCs. Source of these receptors: a boy aged 5 to 17 in good health and CMV-seronegative. Each CDR3 is given with its conserved first and last residue.

V gene,J gene,CDR3 protein
TRBV5-4,TRBJ2-3,CASSLPTSGASTDTQYF
TRBV2,TRBJ2-1,CASTEGGGVNNEQFF
TRBV15,TRBJ2-1,CATSRGRELNNEQFF
TRBV12-5,TRBJ1-2,CASDQDRGYGYTF
TRBV15,TRBJ2-7,CATSSHIQTPYEQYF
TRBV7-9,TRBJ1-1,CASSLDRDSVLPPTAAFF
TRBV15,TRBJ1-2,CATSTGDPGQLYGYTF
TRBV2,TRBJ1-3,CASRRYSGNTIYF
TRBV27,TRBJ1-1,CASSSGGGLGSITEAFF
TRBV6-5,TRBJ1-2,CASSYAQGADYGYTF
TRBV2,TRBJ2-7,CASNGRVSYEQYF
TRBV9,TRBJ2-2,CASSIGTSGGTGELFF
TRBV10-1,TRBJ2-4,CASSETGTNIQYF
TRBV6-1,TRBJ2-2,CASSADPIDRTLGELFF
TRBV7-9,TRBJ2-3,CASSLSWGRSEGTQYF
TRBV2,TRBJ1-1,CASEGQGSINTEAFF
TRBV30,TRBJ2-3,CAWSDTKGWDTQYF
TRBV11-2,TRBJ1-5,CASSLGASQPQHF
TRBV5-1,TRBJ2-7,CASSATGSGSYEQYF
TRBV14,TRBJ2-1,CASSQATWSRQFF
TRBV7-2,TRBJ2-4,CASSRDRGAKNIQYF
TRBV5-5,TRBJ2-1,CASSLDRVSYNEQFF
TRBV29-1,TRBJ1-2,CSVEKRVFRDGYTF
TRBV7-2,TRBJ1-3,CASSLAAGFISGNTIYF
TRBV4-1,TRBJ1-5,CASSPLFFRSNQPQHF
TRBV5-1,TRBJ2-2,CASSLLLAGRAGELFF
TRBV4-3,TRBJ1-2,CASSQADTSNYGYTF
TRBV7-9,TRBJ2-5,CASSLGSGGQETQYF
TRBV6-1,TRBJ2-1,CASSEEGGHEQFF
TRBV29-1,TRBJ1-1,CSATTGGANTEAFF
TRBV18,TRBJ2-7,CASSPELLQMGEQYF
TRBV7-9,TRBJ1-4,CASSLSSLGRTATNEKLFF
TRBV9,TRBJ1-6,CASSVRDRDNSPLHF
TRBV11-2,TRBJ2-1,CASSLTSPYEQFF
TRBV2,TRBJ1-5,CASSSAQGGYGNQPQHF
TRBV6-5,TRBJ2-1,CASSYGLAGVSEQFF
TRBV29-1,TRBJ2-2,CSVGGGAGELFF
TRBV10-1,TRBJ2-5,CASPDREETQYF
TRBV27,TRBJ1-5,CASRPGLLNQPQHF
TRBV5-5,TRBJ2-1,CASSLRWTSGNNEQFF
TRBV28,TRBJ2-7,CASSPHYEQYF
TRBV5-4,.,CASSPFQGTGGYYEQYF
TRBV6-6,TRBJ1-2,CASSRDSPNYGYTF
TRBV30,TRBJ1-1,CAWTTRRNTEAFF
TRBV18,TRBJ1-3,CASRGTGQENTIYF
TRBV7-3,TRBJ2-3,CASSPVASGRGTQYF
TRBV4-3,TRBJ2-1,CASSQDGTQVDEQFF
TRBV5-1,TRBJ2-1,CASSLLTGLNEQFF
TRBV11-1,TRBJ2-2,CASSAGRGVTGELFF
TRBV6-5,TRBJ2-7,CASGLASSYEQYF
TRBV19,TRBJ2-1,CASSTTGTSGSAEQFF
TRBV9,TRBJ1-2,CASSVATNYGYTF
TRBV30,TRBJ1-1,CAWTRTWDSLNTEAFF
TRBV19,TRBJ2-2,CASSTRGLAGGDTGELFF
TRBV30,TRBJ1-1,CAWHEQWNTEAFF
TRBV5-4,TRBJ2-7,CASSLVGGLAGSYEQYF
TRBV14,TRBJ1-3,CASSQRISGNTIYF
TRBV9,TRBJ2-1,CASSPGLNNEQFF
TRBV30,TRBJ2-3,CAWNTGYTQYF